This entry lists 22 T cell receptor beta chains sequenced from one sample in a study of Graves' ophthalmopathy and Graves' hyperthyroidism. The study amplified TCR beta CDR3 regions using RNA transcripts. HTBI-primed RT-PCR formed the first round, and a multiplex PCR formed the second. MiXCR, run by TCRdb on the multiplex PCR reads, gives a single entry per CDR3 protein. The sample contains hundreds of thousands of distinct CDR3 sequences, 20% to 25% of which appear only once. The sample comprised peripheral blood. Receptors were obtained from a woman under 30 with stable Graves' hyperthyroidism. Some clones in this sample may be carry-over from other donors' samples.

This clonotype was recorded many times. V gene TRBV12-3 or TRBV12-4 combines with J gene TRBJ1-3, with TRBD1 matching over 8 bases. Trimming at V came to 6 bases and at J to 2 bases, leaving 6 bases not matched to a gene. The length of the CDR3 is 15 residues. As DNA, the CDR3 is TGTGCCAGCAGACCGGACAGGGCAGCTGGAAACACCATATATTTT. Its protein product is CASRPDRAAGNTIYF.

This clonotype came up many times. The rearrangement links TRBV20-1 to TRBJ1-5; 11 nucleotides agree with TRBD1. This CDR3 comprises 14 residues. Germline CDR1 reads DFQATT; CDR2 reads SNEGSKA (reference sequence). Trimming cost V 5 bases and J 4 bases; bases outside gene matches: 4. CDR3 sequence reads: CSARGTGGNQPQHF. DNA of the CDR3: TGCAGTGCTCGCGGGACAGGGGGAAATCAGCCCCAGCATTTT.

The chain joins TRBV29-1 to TRBJ1-2; a weak D match, TRBD1 (6 bases). Deletions cut 2 bases from V and 3 bases from J, with 16 bases between. The CDR3 totals 15 residues. Germline CDR1 reads SQVTM; CDR2 reads ANQGSEA. The DNA of the CDR3 is TGCAGCGTTGAATTATTTAGGACAGACTACTATGGCTACACCTTC. Translated: CSVELFRTDYYGYTF.

This clonotype was observed at least ten times. The V and J genes are TRBV5-1 and TRBJ2-7; D assignment may be TRBD1 or TRBD2 (5 bases each). The CDR3 is made up of 13 amino acids. Trimming took off 1 base at V and 3 bases at J, with 8 bases between the two ends. The germline CDR1 and CDR2 sequences are SGHRS and YFSETQ. In nucleotides, the CDR3 is TGCGCCAGCAGCTTGATGGGGGACTACGAGCAGTACTTC. Protein: CASSLMGDYEQYF.

This clonotype appeared many times. The chain carries TRBV11-2 and TRBJ2-7; 7 positions agree with TRBD2. Looked up from germline, CDR1 is SGHAT and CDR2 is FQNNGV. CDR3 length: 15 amino acids. The V gene end was trimmed by 5 bases and the J gene end by 3 bases; junction bases not matched to a gene: 10. The CDR3 DNA sequence: TGTGCCAGCAGCCGGTCCGTGGGGGGGGACTACGAGCAGTACTTC. Translated: CASSRSVGGDYEQYF.

This clonotype has ten or more counts. The chain employs TRBV5-1 and TRBJ1-2, with a tentative D call TRBD1 (6 bases). Germline CDR1 and CDR2: SGHRS and YFSETQ. The CDR3 has 13 residues. V was cut by 2 bases and J by 6 bases, with 11 bases left in between. The CDR3 reads CASSFWGLDGYTF. The CDR3 DNA sequence: TGCGCCAGCAGCTTTTGGGGGCTCGATGGCTACACCTTC.

This clonotype came up many times. The rearrangement links TRBV15 to TRBJ1-1; no firm D call. Trimming left V 3 bases short and J 6 bases short, with 14 bases between. This CDR3 contains 14 residues. Germline V lookup: CDR1 LNHNV, CDR2 YYDKDF (reference sequence). The CDR3 loop is CATSRAGEGSEAFF. CDR3 nucleotides: TGTGCCACCAGCAGGGCTGGGGAGGGCTCTGAAGCTTTCTTT. Drawing the rest from reference TRBV15 and TRBJ1-1, the complete variable domain is DAMVIQNPRYQVTQFGKPVTLSCSQTLNHNVMYWYQQKSSQAPKLLFHYYDKDFNNEADTPDNFQSRRPNTSFCFLDIRSPGLGDTAMYLCATSRAGEGSEAFFGQGTRLTVV.

In nucleotides, the CDR3 is TGTGCCAGCAGTTGGGGGGGACAGGGGTCTGAAGCTTTCTTT. This codes for CASSWGGQGSEAFF. This chain connects TRBV27 to TRBJ1-1, with 10 bases that match TRBD1. Germline CDR1 reads MNHEY; CDR2 reads SMNVEV (reference sequence). The junction had 5 bases not matched to a gene; V was cut back by 4 bases and J by 6 bases. This CDR3 contains 14 residues.

Ten or more counts support this clonotype. The genes are TRBV2 and TRBJ1-5; 7 nucleotides line up with TRBD1. The germline gives CDR1 SNHLY, CDR2 FYNNEI. Unmatched junction bases numbered 4, after V lost 4 bases and J lost 4 bases. The CDR3 extends over 14 amino acids. As DNA, the CDR3 is TGTGCCAGCAGTGGAGGGACAGCAAATCAGCCCCAGCATTTT. Translation gives CASSGGTANQPQHF. The full variable domain, rest sourced from reference TRBV2 and TRBJ1-5, is EPEVTQTPSHQVTQMGQEVILRCVPISNHLYFYWYRQILGQKVEFLVSFYNNEISEKSEIFDDQFSVERPDGSNFTLKIRSTKLEDSAMYFCASSGGTANQPQHFGDGTRLSIL.

Only a few counts were recorded for this clonotype. The rearrangement joins TRBV7-8 to TRBJ2-2; D not resolved. Germline CDR1 and CDR2: SGHVS and FQNEAQ. This CDR3 is built from 12 residues. V lost 1 base, J lost 8 bases, and 5 bases lay in between. The DNA of the CDR3 is TGTGCCAGCAGCTTAGGTTGGGGGGAGCTGTTTTTT. Translating gives CASSLGWGELFF. Complete variable domain (other parts from reference TRBV7-8 and TRBJ2-2): GAGVSQSPRYKVAKRGQDVALRCDPISGHVSLFWYQQALGQGPEFLTYFQNEAQLDKSGLPSDRFFAERPEGSVSTLKIQRTQQEDSAVYLCASSLGWGELFFGEGSRLTVL.

This clonotype showed up just a few times. The J gene is TRBJ1-2, the V gene TRBV3-1; 7 positions match TRBD1. Germline V gene lookup returns CDR1 LGHDT and CDR2 YNNKEL (reference sequence). The CDR3 is 15 amino acids. J gave up 4 bases and V 2 bases, and 7 bases lay outside the gene matches. This CDR3 is CASSQTWDSSYGYTF. The CDR3 bases are TGTGCCAGCAGCCAAACTTGGGACAGCTCCTATGGCTACACCTTC.

This clonotype has only a few counts. This chain links TRBV11-2 with TRBJ2-2, with a tentative D call TRBD1 (5 bases). In germline, CDR1 is SGHAT, CDR2 FQNNGV. Trimming removed 1 base at V and 3 bases at J, with 12 bases between. This CDR3 is built from 16 residues. This CDR3 is CASSLVVGADTGELFF. CDR3 DNA sequence: TGTGCCAGCAGCTTAGTGGTTGGGGCAGACACCGGGGAGCTGTTTTTT.

This clonotype showed up many times. This sequence joins TRBV2 and TRBJ2-2, with D perhaps matching TRBD1 (6 bases). This CDR3 is built from 15 residues. Germline V gene data show CDR1 as SNHLY and CDR2 as FYNNEI. V gave up 3 bases and J gave up 1 base, with 9 bases separating them. CDR3 sequence reads: CASSDRTVNTGELFF. The CDR3 DNA reads TGTGCCAGCAGTGACAGGACAGTGAACACCGGGGAGCTGTTTTTT.

The chain carries TRBV15 and TRBJ2-7, with 9 bases that match TRBD1. J lost 0 bases, V lost 5 bases, and 5 bases had no gene match. This CDR3 region has 15 residues. The V gene's germline CDR1 is LNHNV and CDR2 YYDKDF (reference sequence). The DNA of the CDR3 is TGTGCCACCAGCGAAGGGACAGGGAGCTCCTACGAGCAGTACTTC. It is translated as CATSEGTGSSYEQYF.

This clonotype was counted ten times or more. V and J are TRBV12-3 or TRBV12-4 and TRBJ2-5; D is ambiguous. V was clipped by 3 bases and J by 7 bases, with 12 bases between them. The CDR3 sequence is 13 residues long. The CDR3 protein is CASSLETPGTQYF. CDR3 coding DNA: TGTGCCAGCAGTTTGGAGACTCCTGGGACCCAGTACTTC.

This clonotype was detected many times. V usage is TRBV12-3 or TRBV12-4 and J usage is TRBJ1-2; D is undetermined. The CDR3 contains 14 residues. Trimming removed 6 bases at V and 1 base at J, with 12 bases between. The CDR3 region has the DNA TGTGCCAGCAGGCCCATCCGGGGTAACTATGGCTACACCTTC. Residues: CASRPIRGNYGYTF.

At least ten counts were recorded for this clonotype. CDR3 DNA sequence: TGCGCCAGCAGCTTGGTTTGGCAGGAGGGATCACCCCTCCACTTT. It specifies CASSLVWQEGSPLHF. The genes are TRBV5-1 and TRBJ1-6; D is ambiguous. With 0 bases removed from V and 10 bases from J, the gap between germline ends came to 14 bases. The CDR3 spans 15 residues. Germline V CDR1 and CDR2: SGHRS, YFSETQ.

This clonotype was counted many times. The chain joins TRBV12-5 to TRBJ2-5, with D tentatively TRBD2 (5 bases). V lost 0 bases and J lost 5, with 16 bases in between. CDR3 length: 16 amino acids. The germline V gene has CDR1 LGHNT and CDR2 FRNRAP. The CDR3 reads CASGLVLGEAVETQYF. DNA of the CDR3: TGTGCTAGTGGTTTGGTATTGGGAGAGGCGGTGGAGACCCAGTACTTC.

Comment on this clonotype: It may be a read error: a sequence one base away is much more abundant. This CDR3 fails to terminate in the conserved phenylalanine or tryptophan, so it likely reflects a read error. The rearrangement joins TRBV27 to TRBJ1-2, with D hard to call. Trimming pared 3 bases from V and 4 bases from J, leaving 9 bases between. CDR3 size: 13 residues. CDR1 and CDR2 (germline): MNHEY, SMNVEV (reference sequence). This chain's CDR3 is CASSFRRSYGYTY. CDR3 sequence (DNA): TGTGCCAGCAGTTTTAGGAGGAGCTATGGCTACACCTAC.

This clonotype was detected a few times. The rearrangement joins TRBV30 to TRBJ1-2; weak D call: TRBD1 (6 bases). CDR1 and CDR2 (germline): GTSNPN, SVGIG (reference sequence). The CDR3 totals 14 residues. Trimming removed 6 bases from V and 6 bases from J, with 20 bases in between. CDR3 protein: CACRPQGIRHGYTF. The CDR3 nucleotides are TGTGCCTGCCGCCCCCAGGGGATCCGTCATGGCTACACCTTC.

This clonotype has at least ten counts. The genes are TRBV29-1 and TRBJ2-5; D gene ambiguous. Per the germline V gene, CDR1 is SQVTM and CDR2 is ANQGSEA. With 6 bases removed from V and 4 bases from J, the gap between germline ends came to 9 bases. The length of the CDR3 is 11 residues. In nucleotides, the CDR3 is TGCAGCGTGGTGTGGGGAGAGACCCAGTACTTC. It codes for CSVVWGETQYF.

There are many counts of this clonotype. The rearrangement uses TRBV20-1 and TRBJ1-3; D call uncertain. The ends were cut back, 6 bases at V and 1 base at J, with 7 bases in the middle. From germline, CDR1 is DFQATT and CDR2 SNEGSKA (reference sequence). The length of the CDR3 is 12 residues. In DNA form, the CDR3 reads TGCAGTGCGTTGGCATCTGGAAACACCATATATTTT. This gives the protein CSALASGNTIYF.